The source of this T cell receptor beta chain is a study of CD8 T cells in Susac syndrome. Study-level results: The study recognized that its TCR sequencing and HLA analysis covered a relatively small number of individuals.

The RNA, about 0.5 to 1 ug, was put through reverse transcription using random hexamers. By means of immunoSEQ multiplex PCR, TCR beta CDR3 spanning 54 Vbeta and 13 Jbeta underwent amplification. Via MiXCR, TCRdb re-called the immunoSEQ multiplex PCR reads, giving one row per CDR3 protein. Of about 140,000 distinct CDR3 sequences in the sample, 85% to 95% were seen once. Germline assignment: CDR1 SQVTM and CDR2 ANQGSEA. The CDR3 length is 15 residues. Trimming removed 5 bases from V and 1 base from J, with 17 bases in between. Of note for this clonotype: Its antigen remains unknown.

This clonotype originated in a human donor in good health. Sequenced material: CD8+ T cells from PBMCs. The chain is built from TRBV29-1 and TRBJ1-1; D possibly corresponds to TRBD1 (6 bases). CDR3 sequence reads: CSVTAPQGGNTEAFF. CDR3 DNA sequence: TGCAGCGTTACCGCACCACAGGGTGGGAACACTGAAGCTTTCTTT.